This is a list of T cell receptor beta chains from one sample in a study of brain T cells in children with intractable seizures. Measured with immunoSEQ multiplex PCR; TCRdb has only the in-frame clones, and not every one. Among over 20,000 clones listed, 90% to 95% were seen once. Sequenced material: peripheral blood, taken at surgery. These receptors were taken from a boy aged 5-17 years with focal cortical dysplasia and intractable seizures. The CDR3 runs from the conserved cysteine through the conserved F or W.

j_call	v_call	cdr3_aa
TRBJ1-1	TRBV4-1	CASSQYQAQEAFF
TRBJ2-7	TRBV5-1	CASSPLTKFTYEQYF
TRBJ1-1	TRBV28	CAARGAYRGVDTEAFF
TRBJ2-1	TRBV6-1	CASSEYGRGTYNEQFF
TRBJ2-1	TRBV5-4	CASSFGGGRTIF
TRBJ2-2	TRBV7-9	CASSKGAGANTGELFF
TRBJ1-2	TRBV6-5	CASSTRTGGYTF
TRBJ1-1	TRBV27	CASSPGTGGRTEAFF
TRBJ2-7	TRBV2	CASSEGTGGKQYF
TRBJ2-3	TRBV18	CASSPVLTDTQYF
TRBJ1-1	TRBV27	CASSPSLNTEAFF
TRBJ2-1	TRBV6-1	CASSGVGLAGEYYNEQFF
TRBJ1-4	TRBV5-1	CASSIQGLGNEKLFF
TRBJ1-1	TRBV7-8	CASSLVRNTEAFF
TRBJ2-1	TRBV7-8	CASSPTSGRFDEQFF
TRBJ2-2	TRBV13	CASSSSDRLGPTGELFF
TRBJ1-1	TRBV4-1	CASSQGKNTEAFF
TRBJ1-2	TRBV3-1/TRBV3-2	CASSRGYGYTF
TRBJ1-3	TRBV28	CASAPGDRPSGNTIYF
TRBJ2-1	TRBV2	CASSVYYPNEQFF
TRBJ2-1	TRBV7-9	CASSPRTSGSSYNEQFF
TRBJ1-2	TRBV18	CASSPRTGVGYTF
TRBJ2-1	TRBV27	CASSGTSGGAFPEQFF
TRBJ1-1	TRBV7-2	CASSLHGNTEAFF
TRBJ1-5	TRBV15	CASQPQHF
TRBJ1-1	TRBV10-2	CASSDLTNTEAFF
TRBJ2-2	TRBV27	CASSYIEPTGNTGELFF
TRBJ1-3	TRBV5-4	CASSLGGSGNTIYF
TRBJ1-2	TRBV5-6	CASSLGARGYTF
TRBJ2-5	TRBV2	CASRGKMRAETQYF
TRBJ2-3	TRBV15	CATKTGGPADTQYF
TRBJ1-5	TRBV30	CAWSVKGPVLPQHF
TRBJ1-2	TRBV5-1	CASSLDRAGDYGYTF
TRBJ2-1	TRBV5-4	CASSALGEGGSYNEQFF
TRBJ1-4	TRBV28	CASSPPVGRGEKLFF
TRBJ1-3	TRBV7-9	CASSPFSSSGNTIYF
TRBJ2-1	TRBV9	CASSDGSGRFHNEQFF
TRBJ2-1	TRBV4-1	CASSQKLAGATYNEQFF
TRBJ2-7	TRBV6-5	CASSLRQGVYEQYF
TRBJ1-3	TRBV9	CASSPSGTGLSGNTIYF